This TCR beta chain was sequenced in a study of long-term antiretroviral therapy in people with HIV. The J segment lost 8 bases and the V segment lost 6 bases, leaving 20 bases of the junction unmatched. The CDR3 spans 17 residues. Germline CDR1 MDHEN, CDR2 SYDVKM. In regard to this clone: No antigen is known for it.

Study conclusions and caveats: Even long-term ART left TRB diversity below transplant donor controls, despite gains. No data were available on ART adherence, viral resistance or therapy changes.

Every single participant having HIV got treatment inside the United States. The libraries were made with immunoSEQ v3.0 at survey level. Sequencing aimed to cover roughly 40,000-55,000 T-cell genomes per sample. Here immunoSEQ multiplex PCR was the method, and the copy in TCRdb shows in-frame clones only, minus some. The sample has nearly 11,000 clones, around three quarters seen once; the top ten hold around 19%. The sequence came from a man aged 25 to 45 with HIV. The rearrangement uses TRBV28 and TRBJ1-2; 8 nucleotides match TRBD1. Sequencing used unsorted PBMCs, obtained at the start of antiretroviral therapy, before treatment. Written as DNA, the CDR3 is TGTGCCAGCAGAGATGGTGGCCCCCTAGGGACAGGTTCCGGCTACACCTTC. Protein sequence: CASRDGGPLGTGSGYTF.